A selection of T cell receptor beta chains follows, all from one sample in a study of technical replicates of blood from several donors. Measured with immunoSEQ multiplex PCR; TCRdb has only the in-frame clones, and not every one. The profile shows 45,000 to 65,000 clones, 94% of them singletons. The sample was T cells isolated from PBMCs. The receptors come from a human donor in good health. Each CDR3 is given with its conserved first and last residue. D genes are given only for firm matches. Clone size is not always given. Where it is, it says once, few, many or a class for expanded clones.

d_gene	v_gene	len	abundance	j_gene	CDR3aa	CDR3nt
.	TRBV9	14	.	TRBJ1-1	CASSGLPGNTEAFF	TGTGCCAGCAGCGGCCTCCCGGGGAACACTGAAGCTTTCTTT
TRBD1	TRBV28	15	.	TRBJ2-7	CASNPPDRGWGEQYF	TGTGCCAGCAACCCCCCGGACAGGGGGTGGGGAGAGCAGTACTTC
TRBD1	TRBV9	14	.	TRBJ1-6	CASSVGDRNSPLHF	TGTGCCAGCAGCGTAGGGGACAGAAATTCACCCCTCCACTTT
.	TRBV11-2	14	.	TRBJ2-7	CASSSDWKAYEQYF	TGTGCCAGCAGCTCGGACTGGAAGGCCTACGAGCAGTACTTC
TRBD1	TRBV5-1	15	once	TRBJ2-3	CASSLVGQGADTQYF	TGCGCCAGCAGCTTGGTTGGACAGGGTGCAGATACGCAGTATTTT
.	TRBV7-9	18	.	TRBJ1-5	CASSLTMPDRGRDQPQHF	TGTGCCAGCAGCTTAACCATGCCGGACCGCGGGAGAGATCAGCCCCAGCATTTT
.	TRBV7-9	15	.	TRBJ2-1	CASSSVTGTYNEQFF	TGTGCCAGCAGCTCGGTGACAGGAACCTACAATGAGCAGTTCTTC
.	TRBV7-9	16	.	TRBJ1-2	CASSSTSGSDSYGYTF	TGTGCCAGCAGCTCCACTTCCGGGAGCGACTCCTATGGCTACACCTTC
TRBD1	TRBV5-1	15	.	TRBJ1-2	CASSLSGGDKYGYTF	TGCGCCAGCAGCTTGTCAGGGGGCGATAAGTATGGCTACACCTTC
TRBD2	TRBV29-1	17	.	TRBJ2-1	CSVEALAGGPGYNEQFF	TGCAGCGTTGAGGCGCTAGCGGGAGGGCCGGGTTACAATGAGCAGTTCTTC
TRBD2	TRBV9	17	.	TRBJ2-3	CASSDPGLAGGRDTQYF	TGTGCCAGCAGCGACCCGGGACTAGCGGGAGGGCGAGATACGCAGTATTTT
TRBD1	TRBV7-9	14	.	TRBJ2-7	CASSWTGDLYEQYF	TGTGCCAGCAGCTGGACAGGTGACCTCTACGAGCAGTACTTC
.	TRBV28	16	.	TRBJ1-1	CASSFRGRGRTTEAFF	TGTGCCAGCAGTTTTAGGGGCAGGGGCCGGACAACCGAAGCTTTCTTT
.	TRBV5-4	15	.	TRBJ2-1	CASSLVGSSYNEQFF	TGTGCCAGCAGCTTGGTCGGTTCCTCCTACAATGAGCAGTTCTTC
.	TRBV7-2	14	.	TRBJ2-1	CASSLDVARDEQFF	TGTGCCAGCAGCTTAGACGTGGCCCGGGATGAGCAGTTCTTC
TRBD2	TRBV9	15	.	TRBJ2-7	CASSVSLSGTTEQYF	TGTGCCAGCAGCGTATCCCTTAGCGGGACAACCGAGCAGTACTTC
.	TRBV7-9	15	.	TRBJ2-1	CASSFNIGSYNEQFF	TGTGCCAGCAGCTTTAACATCGGGTCCTACAATGAGCAGTTCTTC
.	TRBV9	12	.	TRBJ2-7	CASSDSSYEQYF	TGTGCCAGCAGCGACAGTTCCTACGAGCAGTACTTC
TRBD1	TRBV5-1	12	.	TRBJ2-5	CARGTVQETQYF	TGCGCCAGGGGGACAGTACAAGAGACCCAGTACTTC
.	TRBV11-1	12	.	TRBJ2-5	CASTGDQETQYF	TGTGCCAGCACCGGGGATCAAGAGACCCAGTACTTC
.	TRBV7-8	16	.	TRBJ2-1	CASSLGPGLVYNEQFF	TGTGCCAGCAGCTTAGGTCCGGGACTTGTTTACAATGAGCAGTTCTTC
TRBD2	TRBV7-9	16	.	TRBJ2-5	CASSRTRGADGETQYF	TGTGCCAGCAGCCGAACGCGGGGGGCCGACGGGGAGACCCAGTACTTC
TRBD2	TRBV11-2	14	.	TRBJ2-1	CASSPGLAGPEQFF	TGTGCCAGCAGCCCGGGACTAGCGGGACCCGAGCAGTTCTTC
TRBD1	TRBV7-9	11	.	TRBJ2-7	CASSLGTGQYF	TGTGCCAGCAGCCTGGGGACAGGTCAGTACTTC
.	TRBV18	13	.	TRBJ1-4	CASSAGQNEKLFF	TGTGCCAGCTCAGCAGGGCAAAATGAAAAACTGTTTTTT
TRBD2	TRBV10-1	18	once	TRBJ2-2	CASSDFGTSGSSTGELFF	TGCGCCAGCAGTGATTTTGGGACTAGCGGGAGTTCGACCGGGGAGCTGTTTTTT
.	TRBV11-2	14	.	TRBJ1-5	CASSPQGSNQPQHF	TGTGCCAGCAGCCCGCAGGGGAGCAATCAGCCCCAGCATTTT
TRBD2	TRBV11-1	16	.	TRBJ2-3	CASSLSGLVRTDTQYF	TGTGCCAGCAGCTTAAGCGGACTAGTTCGCACAGATACGCAGTATTTT